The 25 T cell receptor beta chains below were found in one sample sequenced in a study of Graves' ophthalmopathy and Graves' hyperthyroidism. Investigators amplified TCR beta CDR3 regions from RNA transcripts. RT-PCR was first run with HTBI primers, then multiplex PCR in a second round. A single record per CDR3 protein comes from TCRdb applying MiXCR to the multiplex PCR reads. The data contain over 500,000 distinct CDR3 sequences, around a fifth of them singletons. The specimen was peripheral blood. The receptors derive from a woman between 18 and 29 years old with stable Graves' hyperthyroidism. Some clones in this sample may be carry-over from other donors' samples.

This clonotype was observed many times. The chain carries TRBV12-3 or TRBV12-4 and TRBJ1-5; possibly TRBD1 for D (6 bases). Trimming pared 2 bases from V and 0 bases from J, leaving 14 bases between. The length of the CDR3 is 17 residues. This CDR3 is CASSLRQASNSNQPQHF. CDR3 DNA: TGTGCCAGCAGTTTACGACAGGCGTCTAATAGCAATCAGCCCCAGCATTTT.

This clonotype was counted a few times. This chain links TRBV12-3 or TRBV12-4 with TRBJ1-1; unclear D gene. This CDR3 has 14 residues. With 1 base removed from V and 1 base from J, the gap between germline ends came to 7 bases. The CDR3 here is CASSLDQRNTEAFF. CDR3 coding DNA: TGTGCCAGCAGTTTAGATCAGCGGAACACTGAAGCTTTCTTT.

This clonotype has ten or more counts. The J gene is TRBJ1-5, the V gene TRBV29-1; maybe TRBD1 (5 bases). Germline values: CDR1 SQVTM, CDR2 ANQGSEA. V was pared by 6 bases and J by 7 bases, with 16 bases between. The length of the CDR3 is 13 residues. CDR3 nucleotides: TGCAGCGTCAAAGGGGCGACGGGGCAGCCCCAGCATTTT. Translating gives CSVKGATGQPQHF.

The DNA of the CDR3 is TGTGCCAGCACCAACGGAGGGGGCGATCAGCCCCAGCATTTT. This translates into CASTNGGGDQPQHF. The chain is built from TRBV6-1 and TRBJ1-5; TRBD1 matches 7 bases. J was trimmed by 5 bases and V by 7 bases; bases with no gene match: 8. The CDR3 has 14 amino acids. From germline, CDR1 is MNHNS and CDR2 SASEGT.

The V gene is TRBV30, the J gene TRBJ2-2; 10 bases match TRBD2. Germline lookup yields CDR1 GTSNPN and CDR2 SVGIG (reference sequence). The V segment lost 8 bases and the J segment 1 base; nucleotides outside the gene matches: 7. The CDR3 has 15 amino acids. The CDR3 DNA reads TGTGCCGGTACTAAGCGGGGGGGGAACACCGGGGAGCTGTTTTTT. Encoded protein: CAGTKRGGNTGELFF.

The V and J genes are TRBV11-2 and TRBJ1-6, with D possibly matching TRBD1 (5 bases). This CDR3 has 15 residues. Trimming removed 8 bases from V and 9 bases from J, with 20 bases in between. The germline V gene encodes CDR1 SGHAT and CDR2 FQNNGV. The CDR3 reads CASQLRAGGSSPLHF. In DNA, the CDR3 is TGTGCCAGCCAACTCCGGGCGGGGGGAAGTTCACCCCTCCACTTT.

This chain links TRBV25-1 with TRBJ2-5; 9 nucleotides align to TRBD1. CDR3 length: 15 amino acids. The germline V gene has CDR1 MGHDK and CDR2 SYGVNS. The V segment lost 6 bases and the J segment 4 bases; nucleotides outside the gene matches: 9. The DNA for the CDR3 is TGTGCCAGCAGCCCAACGGACAGGGGAAGAGAGACCCAGTACTTC. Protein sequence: CASSPTDRGRETQYF.

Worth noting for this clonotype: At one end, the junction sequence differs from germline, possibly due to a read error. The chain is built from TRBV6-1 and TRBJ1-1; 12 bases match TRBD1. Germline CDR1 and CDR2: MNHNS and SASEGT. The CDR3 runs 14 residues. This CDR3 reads CASRLGTGGSEACF. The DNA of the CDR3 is TGTGCCAGCAGGCTCGGGACAGGGGGCTCTGAAGCTTGCTTT.

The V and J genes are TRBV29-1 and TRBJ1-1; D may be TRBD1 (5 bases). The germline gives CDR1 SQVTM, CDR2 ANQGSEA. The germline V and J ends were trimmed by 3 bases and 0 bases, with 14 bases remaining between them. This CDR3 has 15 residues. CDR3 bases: TGCAGCGTTGAGGGATGGGGACCTATGAACACTGAAGCTTTCTTT. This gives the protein CSVEGWGPMNTEAFF.

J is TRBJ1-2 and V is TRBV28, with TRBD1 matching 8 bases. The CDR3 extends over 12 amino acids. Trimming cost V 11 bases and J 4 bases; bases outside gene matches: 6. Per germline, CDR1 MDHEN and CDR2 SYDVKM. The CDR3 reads CAGSDRAYGYTF. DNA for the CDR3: TGTGCCGGGTCGGACAGGGCCTATGGCTACACCTTC.

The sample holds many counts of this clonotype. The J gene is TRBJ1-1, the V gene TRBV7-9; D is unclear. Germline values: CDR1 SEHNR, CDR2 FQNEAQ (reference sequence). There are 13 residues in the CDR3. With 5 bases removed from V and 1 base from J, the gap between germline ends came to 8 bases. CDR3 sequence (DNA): TGTGCCAGCAGCAAGGATTGGAACACTGAAGCTTTCTTT. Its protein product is CASSKDWNTEAFF. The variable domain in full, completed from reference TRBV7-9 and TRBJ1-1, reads DTGVSQNPRHKITKRGQNVTFRCDPISEHNRLYWYRQTLGQGPEFLTYFQNEAQLEKSRLLSDRFSAERPKGSFSTLEIQRTEQGDSAMYLCASSKDWNTEAFFGQGTRLTVV.

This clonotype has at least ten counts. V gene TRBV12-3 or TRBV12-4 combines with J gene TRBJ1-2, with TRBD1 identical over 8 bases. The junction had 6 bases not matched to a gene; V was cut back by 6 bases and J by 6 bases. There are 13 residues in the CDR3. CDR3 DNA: TGTGCCAGCAGGTCGACAGGGGATAATGGCTACACCTTC. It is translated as CASRSTGDNGYTF.

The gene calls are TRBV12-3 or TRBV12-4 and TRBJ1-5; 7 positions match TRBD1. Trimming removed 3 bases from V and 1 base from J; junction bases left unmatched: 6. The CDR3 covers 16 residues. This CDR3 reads CASSFMAGGSNQPQHF. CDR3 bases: TGTGCCAGCAGTTTTATGGCAGGGGGGAGCAATCAGCCCCAGCATTTT.

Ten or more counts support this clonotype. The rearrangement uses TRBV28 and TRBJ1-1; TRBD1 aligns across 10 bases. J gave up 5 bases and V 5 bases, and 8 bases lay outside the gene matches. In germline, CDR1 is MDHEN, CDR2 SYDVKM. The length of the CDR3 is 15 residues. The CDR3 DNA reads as TGTGCCAGCAGTGTGACGACAGGGGGCGGGACTGAAGCTTTCTTT. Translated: CASSVTTGGGTEAFF.

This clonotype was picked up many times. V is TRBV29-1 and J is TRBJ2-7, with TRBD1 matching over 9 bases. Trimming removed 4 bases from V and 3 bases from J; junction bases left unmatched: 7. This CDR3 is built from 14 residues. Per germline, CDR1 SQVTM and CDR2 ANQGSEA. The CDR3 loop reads CSVGGGQGGYEQYF. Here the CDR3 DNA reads TGCAGCGTTGGTGGGGGACAGGGCGGCTACGAGCAGTACTTC.

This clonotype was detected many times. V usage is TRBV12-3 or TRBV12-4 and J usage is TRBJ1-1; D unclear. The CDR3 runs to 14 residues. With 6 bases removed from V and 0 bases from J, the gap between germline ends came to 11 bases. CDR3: CASSSSTMNTEAFF. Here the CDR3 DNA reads TGTGCCAGCAGCTCCAGTACAATGAACACTGAAGCTTTCTTT.

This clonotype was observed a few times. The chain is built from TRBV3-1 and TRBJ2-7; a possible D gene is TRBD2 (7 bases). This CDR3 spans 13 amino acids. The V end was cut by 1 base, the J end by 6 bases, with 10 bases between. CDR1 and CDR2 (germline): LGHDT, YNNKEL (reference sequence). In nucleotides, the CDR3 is TGTGCCAGCAGCCAAGTGGGAGGGGGCGAGCAGTACTTC. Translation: CASSQVGGGEQYF.

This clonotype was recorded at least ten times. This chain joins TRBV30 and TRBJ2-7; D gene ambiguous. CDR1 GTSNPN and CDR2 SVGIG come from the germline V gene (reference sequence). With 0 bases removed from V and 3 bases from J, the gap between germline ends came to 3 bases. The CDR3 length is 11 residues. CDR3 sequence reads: CAWSVDYEQYF. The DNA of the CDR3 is TGTGCCTGGAGTGTCGACTACGAGCAGTACTTC.

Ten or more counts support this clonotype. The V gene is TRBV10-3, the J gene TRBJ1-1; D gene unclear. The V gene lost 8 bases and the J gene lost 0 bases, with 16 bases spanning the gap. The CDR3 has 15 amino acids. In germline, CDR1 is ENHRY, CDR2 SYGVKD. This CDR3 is CAIGEGGQMNTEAFF. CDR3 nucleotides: TGTGCCATCGGGGAAGGAGGGCAGATGAACACTGAAGCTTTCTTT.

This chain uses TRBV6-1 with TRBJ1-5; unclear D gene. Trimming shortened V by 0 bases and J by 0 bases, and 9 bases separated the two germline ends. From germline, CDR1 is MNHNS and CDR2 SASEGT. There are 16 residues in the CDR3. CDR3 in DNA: TGTGCCAGCAGTGAAGCGCTACTGCATAGCAATCAGCCCCAGCATTTT. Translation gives CASSEALLHSNQPQHF.

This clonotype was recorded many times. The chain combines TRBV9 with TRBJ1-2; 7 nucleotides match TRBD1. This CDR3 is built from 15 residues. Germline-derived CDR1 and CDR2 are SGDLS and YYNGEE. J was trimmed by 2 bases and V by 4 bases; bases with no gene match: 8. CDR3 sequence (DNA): TGTGCCAGCAGCTCGCAAGGGACAGCCAACTATGGCTACACCTTC. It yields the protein CASSSQGTANYGYTF.

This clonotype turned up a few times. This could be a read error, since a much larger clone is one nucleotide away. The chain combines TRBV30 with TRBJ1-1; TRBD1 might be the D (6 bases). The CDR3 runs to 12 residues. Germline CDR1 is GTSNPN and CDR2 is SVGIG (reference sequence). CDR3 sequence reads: CAWSVSGDESFF. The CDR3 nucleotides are TGTGCCTGGAGTGTATCAGGGGATGAATCTTTCTTT.

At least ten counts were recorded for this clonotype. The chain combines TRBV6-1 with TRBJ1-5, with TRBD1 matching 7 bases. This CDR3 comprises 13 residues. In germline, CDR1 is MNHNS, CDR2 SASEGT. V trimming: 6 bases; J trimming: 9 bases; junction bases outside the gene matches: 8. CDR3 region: CASRRGPQGPQHF. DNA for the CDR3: TGTGCCAGCAGAAGGGGGCCCCAGGGGCCCCAGCATTTT.

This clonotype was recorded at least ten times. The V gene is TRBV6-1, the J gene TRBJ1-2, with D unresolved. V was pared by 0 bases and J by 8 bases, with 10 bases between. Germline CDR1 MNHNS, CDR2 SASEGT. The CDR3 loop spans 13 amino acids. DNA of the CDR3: TGTGCCAGCAGTGAAGCGCTCTTGGAAGGCTACACCTTC. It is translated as CASSEALLEGYTF.

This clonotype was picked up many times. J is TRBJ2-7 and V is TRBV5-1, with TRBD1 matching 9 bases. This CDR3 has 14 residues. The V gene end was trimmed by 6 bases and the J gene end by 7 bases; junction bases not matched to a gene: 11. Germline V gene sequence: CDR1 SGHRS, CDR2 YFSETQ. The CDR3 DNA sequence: TGCGCCAGCAAGGCGATGGGGACAGGGAGTGAGCAGTACTTC. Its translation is CASKAMGTGSEQYF.